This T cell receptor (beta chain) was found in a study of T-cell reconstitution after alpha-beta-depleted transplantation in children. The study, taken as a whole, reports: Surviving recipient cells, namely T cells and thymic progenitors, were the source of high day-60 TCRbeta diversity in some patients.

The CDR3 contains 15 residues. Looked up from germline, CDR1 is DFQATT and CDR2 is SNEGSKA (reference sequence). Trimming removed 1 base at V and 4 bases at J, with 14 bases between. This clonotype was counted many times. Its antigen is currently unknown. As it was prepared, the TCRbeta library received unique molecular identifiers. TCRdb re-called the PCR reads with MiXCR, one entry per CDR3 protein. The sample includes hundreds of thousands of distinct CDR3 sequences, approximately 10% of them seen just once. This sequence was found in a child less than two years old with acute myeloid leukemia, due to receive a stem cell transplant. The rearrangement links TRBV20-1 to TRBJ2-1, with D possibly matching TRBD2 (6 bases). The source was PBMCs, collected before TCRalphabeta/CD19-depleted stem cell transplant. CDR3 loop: CSARGLTGVYNEQFF. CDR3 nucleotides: TGCAGTGCTAGAGGGTTAACGGGAGTGTACAATGAGCAGTTCTTC.